These 2 T cell receptor beta chains came from one sample sequenced in a study of shared clonotypes between healthy human individuals (dated by TCRdb to the early 2020s). Libraries were constructed by the immunoSEQ multiplex PCR assay. TCRdb retrieved this table from immuneACCESS and kept in-frame rearrangements only. Not all clones are present; in checked studies, unresolved V genes account for under half, and no reason is known for the remainder. For this sample there are roughly 2.2 million clones; approximately 90% appear just once. Clones ranked in the top ten supply roughly 0.34% of the sample. The material sequenced was naive CD4+ T cells from PBMCs. This specimen's cell subset or site label, interpreted: CD45RA+ positively selected. The origin of the receptors is a man between 18 and 35 years old in good health. Some clones in this sample may be carry-over from other donors' samples.

To note about this clone: Other DNA variants within this sample encode the same CDR3. The chain recombines TRBV18 with TRBJ2-5; 7 nucleotides agree with TRBD1. This CDR3 is built from 13 residues. Trimming removed 3 bases from V and 4 bases from J; junction bases left unmatched: 2. CDR1 is KGHSH and CDR2 is LQKENI in the germline V gene. The CDR3 loop reads CASSPPGGETQYF. As DNA, the CDR3 is TGTGCCAGCTCACCCCCAGGGGGAGAGACCCAGTACTTC.

This chain links TRBV5-1 with TRBJ1-3; 7 bases are a match to TRBD1. The germline V gene has CDR1 SGHRS and CDR2 YFSETQ. V lost 4 bases, J lost 2 bases, and 6 bases stayed unmatched. The length of the CDR3 is 15 residues. The CDR3 region has the DNA TGCGCCAGCAGCCACGACAGGGCCCCTGGAAACACCATATATTTT. Translation: CASSHDRAPGNTIYF. Using reference TRBV5-1 and TRBJ1-3 for the parts outside the CDR3, the full variable domain is KAGVTQTPRYLIKTRGQQVTLSCSPISGHRSVSWYQQTPGQGLQFLFEYFSETQRNKGNFPGRFSGRQFSNSRSEMNVSTLELGDSALYLCASSHDRAPGNTIYFGEGSWLTVV.